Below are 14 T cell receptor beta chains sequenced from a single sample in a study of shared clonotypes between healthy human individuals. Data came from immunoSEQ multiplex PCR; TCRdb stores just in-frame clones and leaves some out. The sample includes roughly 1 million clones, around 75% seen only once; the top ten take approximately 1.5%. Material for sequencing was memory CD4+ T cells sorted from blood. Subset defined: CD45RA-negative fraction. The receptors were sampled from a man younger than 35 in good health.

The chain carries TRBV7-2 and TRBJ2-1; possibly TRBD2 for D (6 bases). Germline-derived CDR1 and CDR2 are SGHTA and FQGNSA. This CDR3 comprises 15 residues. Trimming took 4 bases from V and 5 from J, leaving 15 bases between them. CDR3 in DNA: TGTGCCAGCAGCTCGGGACTCAAACGAAACAATGAGCAGTTCTTC. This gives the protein CASSSGLKRNNEQFF. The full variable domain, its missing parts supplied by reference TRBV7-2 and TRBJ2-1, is GAGVSQSPSNKVTEKGKDVELRCDPISGHTALYWYRQSLGQGLEFLIYFQGNSAPDKSGLPSDRFSAERTGGSVSTLTIQRTQQEDSAVYLCASSSGLKRNNEQFFGPGTRLTVL.

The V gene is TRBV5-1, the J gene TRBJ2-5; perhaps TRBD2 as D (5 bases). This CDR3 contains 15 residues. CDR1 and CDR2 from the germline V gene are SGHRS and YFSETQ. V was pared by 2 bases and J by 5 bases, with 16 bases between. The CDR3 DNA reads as TGCGCCAGCAGCTTCAGTAGCGCTGTGAGGGAGACCCAGTACTTC. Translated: CASSFSSAVRETQYF.

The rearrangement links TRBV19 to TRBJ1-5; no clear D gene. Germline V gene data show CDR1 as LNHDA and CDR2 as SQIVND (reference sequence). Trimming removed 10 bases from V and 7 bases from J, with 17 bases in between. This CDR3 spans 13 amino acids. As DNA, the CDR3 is TGTGCCACTAGGACTGATTCTCGCCAGCCCCAGCATTTT. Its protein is CATRTDSRQPQHF.

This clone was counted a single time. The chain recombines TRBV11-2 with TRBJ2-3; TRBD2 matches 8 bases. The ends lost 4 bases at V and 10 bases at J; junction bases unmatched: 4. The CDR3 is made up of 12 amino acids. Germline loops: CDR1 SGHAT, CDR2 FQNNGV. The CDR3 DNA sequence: TGTGCCAGCAGCTCCCCGGGACTAGCGCAGTATTTT. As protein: CASSSPGLAQYF.

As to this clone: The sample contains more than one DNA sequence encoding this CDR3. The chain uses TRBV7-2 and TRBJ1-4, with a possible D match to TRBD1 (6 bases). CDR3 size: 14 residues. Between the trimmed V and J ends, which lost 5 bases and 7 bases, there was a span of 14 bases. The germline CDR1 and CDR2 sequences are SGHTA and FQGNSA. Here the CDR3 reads CASSLQQGGEKLFF. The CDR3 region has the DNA TGTGCCAGCAGCCTACAACAGGGAGGTGAAAAACTGTTTTTT.

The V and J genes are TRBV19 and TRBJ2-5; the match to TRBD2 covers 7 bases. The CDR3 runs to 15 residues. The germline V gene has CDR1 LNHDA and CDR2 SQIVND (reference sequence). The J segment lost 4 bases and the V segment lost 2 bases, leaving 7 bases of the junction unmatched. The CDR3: CASSIRLVAGETQYF. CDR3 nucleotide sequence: TGTGCCAGTAGTATACGTCTGGTAGCGGGAGAGACCCAGTACTTC.

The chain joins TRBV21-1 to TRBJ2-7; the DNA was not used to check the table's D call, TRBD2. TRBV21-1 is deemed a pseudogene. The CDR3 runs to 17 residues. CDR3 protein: CASSNLLLAGGSHEQYF. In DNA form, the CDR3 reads TGTGCCAGCAGCAATCTTCTACTAGCGGGAGGGTCCCACGAGCAGTACTTC.

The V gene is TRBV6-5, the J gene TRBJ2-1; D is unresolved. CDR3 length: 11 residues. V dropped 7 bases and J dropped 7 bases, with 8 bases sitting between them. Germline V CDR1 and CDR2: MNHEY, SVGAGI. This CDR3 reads CASTQRNEQFF. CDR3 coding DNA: TGTGCCAGCACCCAAAGAAATGAGCAGTTCTTC.

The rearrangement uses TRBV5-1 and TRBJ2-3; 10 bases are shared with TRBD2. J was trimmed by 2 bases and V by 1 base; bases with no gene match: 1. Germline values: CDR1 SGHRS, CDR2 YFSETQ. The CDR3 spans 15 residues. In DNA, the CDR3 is TGCGCCAGCAGCTTGACTAGCGGGGTCACAGATACGCAGTATTTT. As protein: CASSLTSGVTDTQYF.

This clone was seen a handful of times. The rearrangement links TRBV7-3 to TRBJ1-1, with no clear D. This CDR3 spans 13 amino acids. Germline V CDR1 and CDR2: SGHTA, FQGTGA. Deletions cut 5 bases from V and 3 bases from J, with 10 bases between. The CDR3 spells CASSQAVDTEAFF. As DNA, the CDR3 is TGTGCCAGCAGCCAGGCTGTGGACACTGAAGCTTTCTTT.

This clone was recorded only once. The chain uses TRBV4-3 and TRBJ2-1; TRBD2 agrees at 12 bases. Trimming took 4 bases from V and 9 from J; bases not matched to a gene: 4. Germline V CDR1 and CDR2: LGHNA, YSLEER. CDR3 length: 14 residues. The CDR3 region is CASSRLAGASEQFF. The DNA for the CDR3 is TGCGCCAGCAGCCGACTAGCGGGAGCCTCTGAGCAGTTCTTC.

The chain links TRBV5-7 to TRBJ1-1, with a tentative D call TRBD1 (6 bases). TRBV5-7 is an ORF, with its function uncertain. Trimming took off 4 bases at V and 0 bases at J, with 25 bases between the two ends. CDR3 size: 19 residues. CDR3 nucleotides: TGTGCCAGCAGCCTCCCCCCAGGGGCGCATCGTTGCTTGAACACTGAAGCTTTCTTT. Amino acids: CASSLPPGAHRCLNTEAFF.

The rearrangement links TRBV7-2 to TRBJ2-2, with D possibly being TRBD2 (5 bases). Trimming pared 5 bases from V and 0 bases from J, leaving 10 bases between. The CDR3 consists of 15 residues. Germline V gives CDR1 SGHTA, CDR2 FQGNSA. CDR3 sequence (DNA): TGTGCCAGCAGCATCCCGAGGGCGAACACCGGGGAGCTGTTTTTT. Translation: CASSIPRANTGELFF.

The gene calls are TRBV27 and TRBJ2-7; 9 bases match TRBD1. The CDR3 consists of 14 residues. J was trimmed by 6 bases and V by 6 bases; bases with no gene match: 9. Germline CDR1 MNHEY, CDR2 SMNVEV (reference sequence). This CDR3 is CASRPGQGMSEQYF. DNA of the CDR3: TGTGCCAGCAGACCGGGACAGGGTATGTCCGAGCAGTACTTC.